Below, 19 T cell receptor beta chains from the same sample are listed, as sequenced in a study of blood T cell repertoires in COVID-19 (TCRdb year 2020). Preparation of the library involved the immunoSEQ multiplex PCR assay. Sourced from immuneACCESS, this table was stored by TCRdb with only in-frame sequences that have V and J called. A share of the clones is absent; for the studies checked, an unresolved V gene accounts for under half, and the remainder has no known explanation. The table for this sample lists tens of thousands of clones; around three quarters of them were counted only once. The ten largest clones represent roughly 3% of the sample. What was sequenced was peripheral blood. The receptors originated from a man in his fifties or sixties with acute or convalescent COVID-19.

This chain's CDR3 is CASSMVVRGKAFF. Written as DNA, the CDR3 is TGTGCCAGCTCGATGGTAGTTCGAGGAAAAGCTTTCTTT. This chain uses TRBV28 with TRBJ1-1; unclear D gene. The CDR3 covers 13 residues. Looked up from germline, CDR1 is MDHEN and CDR2 is SYDVKM. Between the trimmed V and J ends, which lost 8 bases and 9 bases, there was a span of 19 bases.

This clone came up a few times. The gene calls are TRBV24-1 and TRBJ2-2; no firm D call. This CDR3 comprises 15 residues. Trimming took 3 bases from V and 3 from J, leaving 10 bases between them. The germline V gene encodes CDR1 KGHDR and CDR2 SFDVKD. CDR3 coding DNA: TGTGCCACCAGTGATAGCCCCATGCACACCGGGGAGCTGTTTTTT. As protein: CATSDSPMHTGELFF.

The J gene is TRBJ2-1, the V gene TRBV28, with 12 bases lining up with TRBD2. The CDR3 loop spans 14 amino acids. Losses at the gene ends were 8 bases for V and 12 bases for J; bases not matched to a gene: 11. CDR1 MDHEN and CDR2 SYDVKM come from the germline V gene. The CDR3 sequence: CASELGLAGSGQFF. DNA for the CDR3: TGTGCCAGCGAACTGGGACTAGCGGGTTCGGGGCAGTTCTTC.

The CDR3 DNA is TGTGCCAGCAGCGTAGAAGGTTCGTTCACGAGGGATACGCAGTATTTT. It encodes CASSVEGSFTRDTQYF. The chain has TRBV9 and TRBJ2-3; D call uncertain. V was pared by 0 bases and J by 6 bases, with 17 bases between. CDR3 length equals 16 residues. The germline V gene has CDR1 SGDLS and CDR2 YYNGEE. Variable domain in full (rest from reference TRBV9 and TRBJ2-3): DSGVTQTPKHLITATGQRVTLRCSPRSGDLSVYWYQQSLDQGLQFLIQYYNGEERAKGNILERFSAQQFPDLHSELNLSSLELGDSALYFCASSVEGSFTRDTQYFGPGTRLTVL.

This clone was seen more than once but under ten times. The chain has TRBV5-1 and TRBJ2-5, with 7 bases lining up with TRBD1. The V and J ends lost 2 bases and 2 bases, in that order; junction bases with no gene match: 6. CDR3 size: 15 residues. Germline loops: CDR1 SGHRS, CDR2 YFSETQ. For the CDR3, the DNA is TGCGCCAGCAGCTTAATTGGGACAGAGCAAGAGACCCAGTACTTC. Amino acids: CASSLIGTEQETQYF.

There are a few counts of this clone. The chain couples TRBV7-8 to TRBJ1-2; 7 nucleotides agree with TRBD1. The CDR3 runs 13 residues. Germline trimming cut 5 bases from V and 2 bases from J; bases unmatched to any gene: 2. Germline V lookup: CDR1 SGHVS, CDR2 FQNEAQ. CDR3 amino acids: CASSPDRNYGYTF. DNA for the CDR3: TGTGCCAGCAGCCCGGACAGGAACTATGGCTACACCTTC.

CDR3 sequence reads: CASSQEFGIAGGRNEQYF. CDR3 nucleotides: TGCGCCAGCAGCCAAGAGTTTGGGATAGCGGGAGGGCGAAACGAGCAGTACTTC. This chain links TRBV4-3 with TRBJ2-7; 11 nucleotides align to TRBD2. The CDR3 loop spans 18 amino acids. Germline V gene sequence: CDR1 LGHNA, CDR2 YSLEER. Losses at the gene ends were 0 bases for V and 5 bases for J; bases not matched to a gene: 12.

The chain has TRBV28 and TRBJ2-7; 8 nucleotides match TRBD2. This CDR3 comprises 13 residues. CDR1 and CDR2 (germline): MDHEN, SYDVKM. CDR3 DNA: TGTGTAGTCGGGGGGGGCGCGTCCTACGAGCAGTACTTC. As protein: CVVGGGASYEQYF.

This clone has just one count. The gene calls are TRBV19 and TRBJ1-5; TRBD1 aligns across 8 bases. Germline trimming cut 6 bases from V and 4 bases from J; bases unmatched to any gene: 5. Germline V gives CDR1 LNHDA, CDR2 SQIVND (reference sequence). The length of the CDR3 is 14 residues. The CDR3 spells CASRKGQVNQPQHF. Here the CDR3 DNA reads TGTGCCAGTAGGAAGGGACAGGTTAATCAGCCCCAGCATTTT.

DNA of the CDR3: TGTGCCAGCAGCGGGATCCGCACTGGAGGATATGGCTACACCTTC. Its translation: CASSGIRTGGYGYTF. The V call is TRBV7-9, the J call TRBJ1-2, with D hard to call. The germline V gene encodes CDR1 SEHNR and CDR2 FQNEAQ (reference sequence). The CDR3 consists of 15 residues. With 5 bases removed from V and 5 bases from J, the gap between germline ends came to 18 bases.

The chain couples TRBV28 to TRBJ2-7; D is uncertain. The CDR3 consists of 12 residues. Germline V gene sequence: CDR1 MDHEN, CDR2 SYDVKM. V lost 2 bases to trimming and J lost 7 bases, with 9 bases between them. The CDR3 DNA is TGTGCCAGCAGTTTACTACACGGGGAGCAGTACTTC. Residues: CASSLLHGEQYF. Based on the CDR3 plus reference TRBV28 and TRBJ2-7, the full variable domain is DVKVTQSSRYLVKRTGEKVFLECVQDMDHENMFWYRQDPGLGLRLIYFSYDVKMKEKGDIPEGYSVSREKKERFSLILESASTNQTSMYLCASSLLHGEQYFGPGTRLTVT.

This chain uses TRBV11-2 with TRBJ2-7; 9 bases are a match to TRBD2. The CDR3 sequence is 17 residues long. Germline loops: CDR1 SGHAT, CDR2 FQNNGV. V shed 7 bases and J 5 bases; nucleotides not matched to a gene: 18. The CDR3 here is CASNSPGAGGPFNEQYF. CDR3 coding DNA: TGTGCCAGCAACTCCCCGGGGGCGGGAGGGCCTTTCAACGAGCAGTACTTC.

This clone was seen only a few times. This chain links TRBV2 with TRBJ1-1; D ambiguous. CDR1 is SNHLY and CDR2 is FYNNEI in the germline V gene. V gave up 2 bases and J gave up 2 bases, with 9 bases separating them. CDR3 size: 14 residues. The CDR3 DNA is TGTGCCAGCAGTGAAAACAGCTATAACACTGAAGCTTTCTTT. It codes for CASSENSYNTEAFF. Full variable domain (missing parts from reference TRBV2 and TRBJ1-1): EPEVTQTPSHQVTQMGQEVILRCVPISNHLYFYWYRQILGQKVEFLVSFYNNEISEKSEIFDDQFSVERPDGSNFTLKIRSTKLEDSAMYFCASSENSYNTEAFFGQGTRLTVV.

This sequence joins TRBV7-8 and TRBJ1-5; 8 positions match TRBD1. From germline, CDR1 is SGHVS and CDR2 FQNEAQ. This CDR3 comprises 18 residues. After removal of 1 base from V and 5 bases from J, the junction contained 13 bases not matched to a gene. This chain's CDR3 is CASSLGGQGPGVYQPQHF. The CDR3 nucleotides read TGTGCCAGCAGCTTAGGAGGACAGGGACCGGGTGTATATCAGCCCCAGCATTTT.

V is TRBV5-1 and J is TRBJ2-7; 7 nucleotides line up with TRBD1. CDR1 is SGHRS, CDR2 YFSETQ, per germline. The CDR3 totals 14 residues. Losses at the gene ends were 4 bases for V and 5 bases for J; bases not matched to a gene: 9. The DNA for the CDR3 is TGCGCCAGCAGCCGGGGCGAAGGGGGCAACGAGCAGTACTTC. As protein: CASSRGEGGNEQYF.

V gene TRBV29-1 combines with J gene TRBJ2-4; 8 bases map to TRBD1. Unmatched junction bases numbered 4, after V lost 6 bases and J lost 0 bases. Germline V gives CDR1 SQVTM, CDR2 ANQGSEA. The length of the CDR3 is 14 residues. The chain's CDR3 is CSVGTGLAKNIQYF. The CDR3 nucleotides are TGCAGCGTAGGGACAGGACTAGCCAAAAACATTCAGTACTTC.

This clone appeared a few times. The chain uses TRBV21-1 and TRBJ2-7; TRBD1 is the table's D call, not checked against the DNA. TRBV21-1 is reported as a pseudogene. This CDR3 comprises 14 residues. CDR3: CASSSRDRDYEQYF. CDR3 DNA: TGTGCCAGCAGCTCCCGGGACAGGGACTACGAGCAGTACTTC.

CDR3 sequence (DNA): TGTGCCAGCAGTCTCCCTGACAGGGTAAGGAACACTGAAGCTTTCTTT. Translation gives CASSLPDRVRNTEAFF. The chain employs TRBV6-6 and TRBJ1-1, with TRBD1 matching over 7 bases. This CDR3 has 16 amino acids. Germline values: CDR1 MNHNY, CDR2 SVGAGI (reference sequence). Trimming cost V 5 bases and J 1 base; bases outside gene matches: 10.

A single count supports this clone. The chain couples TRBV3-1 (or the pseudogene TRBV3-2) to TRBJ1-1; possible D gene TRBD1, 5 bases. The CDR3 has 13 residues. The germline CDR1 and CDR2 sequences are LGHDT and YNNKEL (reference sequence). V lost 3 bases and J 4 bases, leaving 9 bases between the germline ends. DNA of the CDR3: TGTGCCAGCAGCCATGGCGGGGGCACTGAAGCTTTCTTT. This sequence encodes CASSHGGGTEAFF.